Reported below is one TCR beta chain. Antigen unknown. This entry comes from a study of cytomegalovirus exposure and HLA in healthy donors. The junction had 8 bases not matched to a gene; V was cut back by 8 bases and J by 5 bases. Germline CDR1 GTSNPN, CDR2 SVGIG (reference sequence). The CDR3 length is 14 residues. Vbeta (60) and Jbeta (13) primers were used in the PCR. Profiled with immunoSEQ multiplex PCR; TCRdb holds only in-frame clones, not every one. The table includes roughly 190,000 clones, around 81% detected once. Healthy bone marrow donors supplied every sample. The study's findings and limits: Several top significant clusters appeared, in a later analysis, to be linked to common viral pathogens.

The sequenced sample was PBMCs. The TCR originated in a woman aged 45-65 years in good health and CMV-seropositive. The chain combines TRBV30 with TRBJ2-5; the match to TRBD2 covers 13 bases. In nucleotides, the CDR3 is TGTGCCGGCACTAGCGGGGGGGCTTGGGAGACCCAGTACTTC. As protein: CAGTSGGAWETQYF. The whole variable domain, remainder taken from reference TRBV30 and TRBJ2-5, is SQTIHQWPATLVQPVGSPLSLECTVEGTSNPNLYWYRQAAGRGLQLLFYSVGIGQISSEVPQNLSASRPQDRQFILSSKKLLLSDSGFYLCAGTSGGAWETQYFGPGTRLLVL.